This entry is about one T cell receptor beta chain. The data originate from a study of blood T cell repertoires in COVID-19. Study summary: Nucleic acid was either cDNA or gDNA, and it came from T cells, B-cell-depleted T cells, or PBMCs.

Per the study methods: The authors estimated nucleated cell counts from reference gene primer amplification. Data came from immunoSEQ multiplex PCR; TCRdb stores just in-frame clones and leaves some out. The D gene and trimming were derived from the DNA, and the V and J assignments and clone size from that table. This table has under 95,000 clones, over 75% appearing once. Germline V gives CDR1 LNHDA, CDR2 SQIVND (reference sequence). The CDR3 has 14 residues. V trimming: 5 bases; J trimming: 4 bases; junction bases outside the gene matches: 5. This TCR derives from a woman between 70 and 85 years old with acute or convalescent COVID-19. V gene TRBV19 combines with J gene TRBJ1-1; 9 bases map to TRBD1. Material for sequencing was peripheral blood. CDR3 nucleotides: TGTGCCAGTAGTTTGGGACAGGGTCCCACTGAAGCTTTCTTT. It is translated as CASSLGQGPTEAFF.